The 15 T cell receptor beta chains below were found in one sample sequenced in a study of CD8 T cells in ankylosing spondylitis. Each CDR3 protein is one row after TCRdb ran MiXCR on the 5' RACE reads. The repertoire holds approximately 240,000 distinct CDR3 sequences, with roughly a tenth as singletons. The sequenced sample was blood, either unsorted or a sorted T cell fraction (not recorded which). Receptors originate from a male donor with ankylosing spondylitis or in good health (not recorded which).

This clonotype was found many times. The DNA of the CDR3 is TGTGCCAGCTCACCCCCGGGACTGACCACAGATACGCAGTATTTT. Encoded protein: CASSPPGLTTDTQYF. The V and J genes are TRBV18 and TRBJ2-3, with D tentatively TRBD2 (6 bases). CDR3 length: 15 residues. With 3 bases removed from V and 2 bases from J, the gap between germline ends came to 12 bases. The germline gives CDR1 KGHSH, CDR2 LQKENI.

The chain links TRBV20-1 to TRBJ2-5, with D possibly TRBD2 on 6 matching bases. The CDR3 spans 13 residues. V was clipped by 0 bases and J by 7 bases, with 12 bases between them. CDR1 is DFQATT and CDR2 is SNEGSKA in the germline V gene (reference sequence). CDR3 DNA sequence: TGCAGTGCTAGAGAGGAGGGAAGAGGGACCCAGTACTTC. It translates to CSAREEGRGTQYF.

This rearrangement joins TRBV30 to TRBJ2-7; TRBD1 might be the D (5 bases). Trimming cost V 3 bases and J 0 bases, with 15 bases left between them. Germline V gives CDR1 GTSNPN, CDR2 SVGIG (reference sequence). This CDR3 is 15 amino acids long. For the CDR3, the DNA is TGTGCCTGGAGGGGTGCACAGGCTCCCTCCTACGAGCAGTACTTC. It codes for CAWRGAQAPSYEQYF.

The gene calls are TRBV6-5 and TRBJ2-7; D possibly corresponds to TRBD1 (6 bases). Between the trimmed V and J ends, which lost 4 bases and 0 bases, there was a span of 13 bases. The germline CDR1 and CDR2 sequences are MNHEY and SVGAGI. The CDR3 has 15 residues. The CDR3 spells CASSSADSRSYEQYF. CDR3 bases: TGTGCCAGCAGTTCGGCGGACAGCCGCTCCTACGAGCAGTACTTC.

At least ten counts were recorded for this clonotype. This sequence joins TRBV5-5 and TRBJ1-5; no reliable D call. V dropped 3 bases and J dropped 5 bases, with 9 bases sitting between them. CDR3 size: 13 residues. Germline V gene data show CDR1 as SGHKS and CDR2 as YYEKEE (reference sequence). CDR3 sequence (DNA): TGTGCCAGCAGCTCGTTTAGGGATCAGCCCCAGCATTTT. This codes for CASSSFRDQPQHF.

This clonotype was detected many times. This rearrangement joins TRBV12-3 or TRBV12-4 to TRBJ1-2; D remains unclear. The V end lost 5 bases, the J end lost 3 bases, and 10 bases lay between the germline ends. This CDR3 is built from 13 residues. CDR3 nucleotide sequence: TGTGCCAGCAGTGATGGACTTTACTATGGCTACACCTTC. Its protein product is CASSDGLYYGYTF.

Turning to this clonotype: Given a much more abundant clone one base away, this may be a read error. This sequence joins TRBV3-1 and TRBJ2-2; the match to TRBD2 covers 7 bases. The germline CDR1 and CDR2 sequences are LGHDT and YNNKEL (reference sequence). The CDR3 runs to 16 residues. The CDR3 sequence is CAGSQPSGANTGELFF. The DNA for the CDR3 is TGTGCCGGCAGCCAACCAAGCGGGGCGAACACCGGGGAGCTGTTTTTT.

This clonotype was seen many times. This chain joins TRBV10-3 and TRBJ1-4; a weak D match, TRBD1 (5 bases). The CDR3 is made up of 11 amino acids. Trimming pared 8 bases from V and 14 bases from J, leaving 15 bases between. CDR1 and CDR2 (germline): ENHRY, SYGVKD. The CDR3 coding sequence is TGTGCCATCGGTGGGGACCTCCAGCTGTTTTTT. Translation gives CAIGGDLQLFF.

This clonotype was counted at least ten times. In nucleotides, the CDR3 is TGTGCCAGCATCGCGAACACCGGGGAGCTGTTTTTT. As protein: CASIANTGELFF. The chain carries TRBV12-3 or TRBV12-4 and TRBJ2-2; D gene ambiguous. The CDR3 length is 12 residues. V lost 7 bases to trimming and J lost 0 bases, with 3 bases between them.

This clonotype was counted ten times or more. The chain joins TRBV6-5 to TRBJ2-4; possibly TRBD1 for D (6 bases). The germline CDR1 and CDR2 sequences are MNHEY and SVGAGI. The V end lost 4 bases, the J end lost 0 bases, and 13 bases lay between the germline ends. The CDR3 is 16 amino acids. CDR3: CASSSRQVLAKNIQYF. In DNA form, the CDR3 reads TGTGCCAGCAGTTCTCGACAGGTTCTAGCCAAAAACATTCAGTACTTC.

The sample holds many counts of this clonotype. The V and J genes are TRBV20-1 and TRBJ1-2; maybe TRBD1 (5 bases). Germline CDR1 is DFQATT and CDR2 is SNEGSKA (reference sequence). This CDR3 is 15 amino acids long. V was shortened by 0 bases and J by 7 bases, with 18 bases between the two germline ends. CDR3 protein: CSARDNNGGITGYTF. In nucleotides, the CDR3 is TGCAGTGCTAGAGATAATAACGGGGGAATAACTGGCTACACCTTC.

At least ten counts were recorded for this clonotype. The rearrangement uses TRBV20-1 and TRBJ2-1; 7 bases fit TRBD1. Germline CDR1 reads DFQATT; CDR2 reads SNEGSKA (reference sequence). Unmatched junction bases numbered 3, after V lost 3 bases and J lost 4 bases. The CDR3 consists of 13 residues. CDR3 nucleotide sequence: TGCAGTGCTAGGGGCAGGGGGTACAATGAGCAGTTCTTC. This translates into CSARGRGYNEQFF.

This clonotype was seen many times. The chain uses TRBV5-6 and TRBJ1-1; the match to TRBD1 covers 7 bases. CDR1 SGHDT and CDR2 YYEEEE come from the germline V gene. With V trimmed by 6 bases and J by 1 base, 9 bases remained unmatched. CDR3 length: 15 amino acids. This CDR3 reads CASTLGSGGNTEAFF. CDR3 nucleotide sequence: TGTGCCAGCACTTTGGGCTCAGGGGGGAACACTGAAGCTTTCTTT.

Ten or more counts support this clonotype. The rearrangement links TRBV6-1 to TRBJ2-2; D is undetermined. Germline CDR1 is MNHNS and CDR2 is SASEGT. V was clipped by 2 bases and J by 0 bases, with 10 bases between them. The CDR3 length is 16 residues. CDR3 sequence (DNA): TGTGCCAGCAGTGAATATGGGCAGACGAACACCGGGGAGCTGTTTTTT. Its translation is CASSEYGQTNTGELFF.

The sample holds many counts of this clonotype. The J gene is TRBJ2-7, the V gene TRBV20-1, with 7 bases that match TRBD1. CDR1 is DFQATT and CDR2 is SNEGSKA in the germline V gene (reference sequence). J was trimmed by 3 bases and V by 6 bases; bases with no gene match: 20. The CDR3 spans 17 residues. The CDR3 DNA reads TGCAGTGCCCTGATTGCGTCCCAGGGACAGCAGATCTACGAGCAGTACTTC. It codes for CSALIASQGQQIYEQYF.